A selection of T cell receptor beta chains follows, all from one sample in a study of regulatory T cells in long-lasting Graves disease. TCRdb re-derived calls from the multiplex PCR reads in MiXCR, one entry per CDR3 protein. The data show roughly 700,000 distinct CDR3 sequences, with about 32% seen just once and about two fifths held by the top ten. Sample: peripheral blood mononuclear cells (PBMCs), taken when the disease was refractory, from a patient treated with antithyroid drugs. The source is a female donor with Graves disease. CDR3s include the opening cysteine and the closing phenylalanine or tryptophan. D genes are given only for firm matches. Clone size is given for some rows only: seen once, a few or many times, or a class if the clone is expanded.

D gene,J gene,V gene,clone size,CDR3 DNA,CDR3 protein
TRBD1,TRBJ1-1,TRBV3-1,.,TGTGCCAGCAGCCGAGAGGACAGGGGGAGTGGAGCTTTCTTT,CASSREDRGSGAFF
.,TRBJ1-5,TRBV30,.,TGTGCCTGGAGGTATAGGCCCGGACAGCCCCAGCATTTT,CAWRYRPGQPQHF
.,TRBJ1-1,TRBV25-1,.,TGTGCCAGCAGTGATTCCGTAAGGGGCACTGAAGCTTTCTTT,CASSDSVRGTEAFF
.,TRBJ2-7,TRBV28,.,TGTGCCAGCAGTTCGCCCGGGACCCTCCCCTACGAGCAGTACTTC,CASSSPGTLPYEQYF
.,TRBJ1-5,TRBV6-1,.,TGTGCCAGCTGTGGAGAATTAAATAGCAATCAGCCCCAGCATTTT,CASCGELNSNQPQHF
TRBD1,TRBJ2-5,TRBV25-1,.,TGTGCCAGCAGTGATCTTCGCGGCAGGGGGCCTTTCCAAGAGACCCAGTACTTC,CASSDLRGRGPFQETQYF
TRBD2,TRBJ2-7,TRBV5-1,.,TGCGCCAGCAGCTCAAGCGGGACGACCGGGGAGGAGCAGTACTTC,CASSSSGTTGEEQYF
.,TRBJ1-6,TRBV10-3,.,TGTGCCATCAGTGAGTCGATGGGGGAACTAAATTCACCCCTCCACTTT,CAISESMGELNSPLHF
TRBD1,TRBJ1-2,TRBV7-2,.,TGTGCCAGCAACCCAAGACAGGGAAACTATGGCTACACCTTC,CASNPRQGNYGYTF
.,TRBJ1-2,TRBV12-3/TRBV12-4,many,TGTGCCAGCAGCCATGGGACACCGAGTCTAAACTATGGCTACACCTTC,CASSHGTPSLNYGYTF
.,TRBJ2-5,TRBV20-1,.,TGCAGTGGTCGTCAGGGGTCCCAAGAGACCCAGTACTTC,CSGRQGSQETQYF